A selection of T cell receptor beta chains follows, all from one sample in a study of cytomegalovirus exposure and HLA in healthy donors. Method: immunoSEQ multiplex PCR; TCRdb's copy keeps in-frame clones and lacks some. Among 95,000 to 100,000 clones listed, more than 75% were seen once. The sequenced material came from PBMCs. These receptors were collected from a human donor in good health. The CDR3 runs from the conserved cysteine through the conserved F or W. D genes are given only for firm matches. Clone size is not always given. Where it is, it says once, few, many or a class for expanded clones.

d_call j_call v_call clone_size cdr3_nt cdr3_aa
TRBD1 TRBJ1-5 TRBV4-1 few TGCGCCAGCAGCCAAGGGGACAGGGGCAATCAGCCCCAGCATTTT CASSQGDRGNQPQHF
- TRBJ2-1 TRBV5-1 - TGCGCCAGCAGCTTGGCTCGAACAGGACATAATGAGCAGTTCTTC CASSLARTGHNEQFF
- TRBJ2-3 TRBV6-6 once TGTGCCAGCAGGGGTGGCGGGTCGCGCACAGATACGCAGTATTTT CASRGGGSRTDTQYF
TRBD2 TRBJ2-7 TRBV19 once TGTGCCAGTAGTTTGAGACTAGCGGGGTCCTCCCCCTACGAGCAGTACTTC CASSLRLAGSSPYEQYF
- TRBJ2-2 TRBV2 - TGTGCCAGCAGTAAAGACACCTCAACCGGGGAGCTGTTTTTT CASSKDTSTGELFF
TRBD2 TRBJ2-1 TRBV6-5 - TGTGCCAGCAGTTTTATGGGACTAGCAGGAAAAAATGAGCAGTTCTTC CASSFMGLAGKNEQFF
TRBD1 TRBJ2-5 TRBV18 - TGTGCCAGCTCACCGACAGGGGGTCAAGAGACCCAGTACTTC CASSPTGGQETQYF
TRBD2 TRBJ2-1 TRBV7-7 - TGTGCCAGCAGCTTAGCCCCTCCTAGCGGGGAGTACAATGAGCAGTTCTTC CASSLAPPSGEYNEQFF
TRBD1 TRBJ1-4 TRBV27 - TGTGCCAGCAGTACGCAGGGGGCGCGGGGTGAAAAACTGTTTTTT CASSTQGARGEKLFF
- TRBJ2-1 TRBV5-1 - TGCGCCAGCAGCTTGGCCGACAATGAGCAGTTCTTC CASSLADNEQFF
- TRBJ1-2 TRBV15 - TGTGCCACCAGCAGAGAGGGGGCAGGGGACTATGGCTACACCTTC CATSREGAGDYGYTF
- TRBJ2-1 TRBV7-2 - TGTGCCAGCAGCTTGCCGGGGTCGAATGAGCAGTTCTTC CASSLPGSNEQFF
- TRBJ1-2 TRBV5-6 - TGTGCCAGCAGCTTAACAGGGCGTGCTGCATCCACCTTC CASSLTGRAASTF
- TRBJ2-1 TRBV6-5 once TGTGCCAGCAGTATAAGGGAGTCCTACAATGAGCAGTTCTTC CASSIRESYNEQFF
TRBD1 TRBJ1-4 TRBV18 - TGTGCCAGCTCCCCCAGGACAGGCACAACTAATGAAAAACTGTTTTTT CASSPRTGTTNEKLFF
- TRBJ2-7 TRBV5-6 - TGTGCCAGCAGCTTGGAACAGGGACCCTACGAGCAGTACTTC CASSLEQGPYEQYF
- TRBJ1-1 TRBV4-3 - TGCGCCAGCAGTCAGAGGGAGGGCACTGAAGCTTTCTTT CASSQREGTEAFF
TRBD2 TRBJ2-1 TRBV5-1 - TGCGCCAGCAGCTTCAGTTCGGGACTAGCCCGTTCCTACAATGAGCAGTTCTTC CASSFSSGLARSYNEQFF
- TRBJ1-2 TRBV18 few TGTGCCAGCTCACCGGGCACAGGGTCTGCCTATGGCTACACCTTC CASSPGTGSAYGYTF
- TRBJ1-1 TRBV4-2 few TGTGCCAGCAGCCAAGGAAGTCAGGGACAACCCCAAGCTTTCTTT CASSQGSQGQPQAFF
TRBD2 TRBJ2-3 TRBV7-7 once TGTGCCAGCAGCCCTAGCGGGGGGACAGATACGCAGTATTTT CASSPSGGTDTQYF
- TRBJ1-4 TRBV6-5 few TGTGCCAGCAGTTACTATCGACGGGATAATGAAAAACTGTTTTTT CASSYYRRDNEKLFF
TRBD2 TRBJ2-3 TRBV7-8 once TGTGCCAGCAGCTTAGTAGGGGGACTAGCGGGGGGGCCGGGCACAGATACGCAGTATTTT CASSLVGGLAGGPGTDTQYF
TRBD1 TRBJ1-2 TRBV7-8 once TGTGCCAGCAGCAACCCGGGACAGGTCGATGGCTACACCTTC CASSNPGQVDGYTF